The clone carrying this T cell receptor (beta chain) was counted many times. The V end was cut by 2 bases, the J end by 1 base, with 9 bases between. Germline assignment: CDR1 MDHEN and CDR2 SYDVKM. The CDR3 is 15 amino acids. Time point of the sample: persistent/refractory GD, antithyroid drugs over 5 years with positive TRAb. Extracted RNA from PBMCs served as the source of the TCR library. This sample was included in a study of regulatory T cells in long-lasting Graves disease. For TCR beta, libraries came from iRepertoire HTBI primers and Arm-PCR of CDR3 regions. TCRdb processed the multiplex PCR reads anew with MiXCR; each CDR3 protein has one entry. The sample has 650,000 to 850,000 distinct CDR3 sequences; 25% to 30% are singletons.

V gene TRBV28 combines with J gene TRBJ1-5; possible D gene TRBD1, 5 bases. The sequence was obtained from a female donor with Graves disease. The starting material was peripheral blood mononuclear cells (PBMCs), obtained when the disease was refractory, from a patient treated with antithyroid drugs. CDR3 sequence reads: CASSLIWGSNQPQHF. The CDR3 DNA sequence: TGTGCCAGCAGTTTAATATGGGGGAGCAATCAGCCCCAGCATTTT.